This T cell receptor beta chain was recovered during a study of vaccination and CD4 T cells after COVID-19. The study, taken as a whole, reports: The median count of SARS-CoV-2-reactive clonotypes rose from 21 to 38, not significantly.

As concerns this clonotype: Its antigen is as yet unknown.

Once obtained from cultured CD4+ T cells, the DNA was sequenced using the Oncomine TCR Beta short-read assay. Via MiXCR, TCRdb re-called the PCR reads, giving one row per CDR3 protein. The repertoire holds approximately 12,000 distinct CDR3 sequences, with about 30% as singletons. Germline CDR1 and CDR2: LNHNV and YYDKDF (reference sequence). V lost 5 bases and J 9 bases, leaving 16 bases between the germline ends. The CDR3 covers 14 residues. Stated treatment: roughly 11-day PBMC culture with coronavirus spike peptide pools or control peptides (ViraFEST assay). The rearrangement links TRBV15 to TRBJ1-4; D is unresolved. The TCR originated in a human donor who had recovered from COVID-19. The specimen comprised CD4+ T cells from blood, cultured in vitro, sampled after SARS-CoV-2 vaccination. The CDR3 sequence is CATSASGRGKKLFF. CDR3 DNA sequence: TGTGCCACCAGCGCCTCCGGGCGGGGTAAAAAACTGTTTTTT.